Listed here are 28 T cell receptor beta chains from one sample, sequenced in a study of early T cells in non-severe SARS-CoV-2 infection. TCRdb called the 5' RACE reads again in MiXCR, with one record for every CDR3 protein. The sample records tens of thousands of distinct CDR3 sequences, roughly 6.2% being singletons. Sequenced input: whole blood. These receptors were obtained from an adult who was a healthcare worker with PCR-confirmed SARS-CoV-2 infection or an uninfected control (not recorded which).

V is TRBV5-3 and J is TRBJ2-2; TRBD2 might be the D (5 bases). TRBV5-3 is recorded as an ORF, its role being uncertain. V was trimmed by 2 bases and J by 5 bases, leaving 10 bases between them. The CDR3 spans 14 residues. This chain's CDR3 is CARSFSERTGELFF. Here the CDR3 DNA reads TGTGCCAGAAGCTTCTCCGAGCGGACCGGGGAGCTGTTTTTT.

The sample holds many counts of this clonotype. Relative to the germline gene, one junction end is altered; a read error may explain this. The chain joins TRBV6-4 to TRBJ2-1; 9 bases line up with TRBD1. The CDR3 sequence is 13 residues long. Germline V lookup: CDR1 MRHNA, CDR2 SNTAGT. The CDR3 DNA reads TGTGCCAGTAGTGTTAATGGACAGGGGATGAGGATCTTC. It encodes CASSVNGQGMRIF.

The V call is TRBV6-6, the J call TRBJ1-2, with D maybe TRBD1 (6 bases). V was clipped by 3 bases and J by 2 bases, with 13 bases between them. Looked up from germline, CDR1 is MNHNY and CDR2 is SVGAGI (reference sequence). The CDR3 consists of 15 residues. In DNA form, the CDR3 reads TGTGCCAGCAGTTATCGAGGACAGAGAAACTATGGCTACACCTTC. Translated: CASSYRGQRNYGYTF.

Note on this clonotype: Given a much more abundant clone one base away, this may be a read error. The chain uses TRBV5-5 and TRBJ2-5; D possibly corresponds to TRBD1 (6 bases). Trimming cost V 1 base and J 4 bases, with 8 bases left between them. The CDR3 is 13 residues long. Germline-derived CDR1 and CDR2 are SGHKS and YYEKEE (reference sequence). The CDR3 loop is CASSLTGRETQYF. The CDR3 DNA reads TGTGCCAGCAGCTTGACAGGGCGAGAGACCCAGTACTTC.

There are many counts of this clonotype. The chain recombines TRBV12-3 or TRBV12-4 with TRBJ2-5; TRBD2 agrees at 9 bases. V lost 5 bases and J lost 7; bases outside the gene matches: 11. The length of the CDR3 is 15 residues. CDR3 region: CASSQAGGFIGTQYF. The DNA of the CDR3 is TGTGCCAGCAGTCAAGCGGGGGGTTTTATCGGGACCCAGTACTTC.

This clonotype was seen many times. This sequence joins TRBV20-1 and TRBJ1-6; 12 bases fit TRBD1. The CDR3 loop spans 15 amino acids. Germline trimming cut 6 bases from V and 7 bases from J; bases unmatched to any gene: 7. Germline loops: CDR1 DFQATT, CDR2 SNEGSKA (reference sequence). The DNA of the CDR3 is TGCAGTGCCGAACGGGACAGGGGGCAAAATTCACCCCTCCACTTT. It codes for CSAERDRGQNSPLHF.

A few counts support this clonotype. This chain uses TRBV9 with TRBJ2-7, with a weak D call TRBD2 (6 bases). The CDR3 is made up of 14 amino acids. Germline CDR1 and CDR2: SGDLS and YYNGEE. V was pared by 0 bases and J by 4 bases, with 11 bases between. The CDR3 DNA sequence: TGTGCCAGCAGCGTAGGCGGGGTGAATTACGAGCAGTACTTC. It specifies CASSVGGVNYEQYF.

This clonotype was detected a few times. The V and J genes are TRBV3-1 and TRBJ2-1; a weak D match, TRBD2 (8 bases). This CDR3 is 15 amino acids long. CDR1 and CDR2 from the germline V gene are LGHDT and YNNKEL (reference sequence). V was pared by 4 bases and J by 5 bases, with 15 bases between. The CDR3 reads CASSRGGTANNEQFF. For the CDR3, the DNA is TGTGCCAGCAGCCGCGGGGGGACAGCCAACAATGAGCAGTTCTTC.

This sequence joins TRBV6-1 and TRBJ2-7; the match to TRBD1 covers 8 bases. The germline CDR1 and CDR2 sequences are MNHNS and SASEGT. This CDR3 is built from 13 residues. After removal of 1 base from V and 9 bases from J, the junction contained 5 bases not matched to a gene. CDR3 residues: CASSEVQGVAQYF. CDR3 nucleotide sequence: TGTGCCAGCAGTGAAGTACAGGGGGTTGCGCAGTACTTC.

The table lists this clonotype with a few counts. V gene TRBV12-3 or TRBV12-4 combines with J gene TRBJ2-1; 8 nucleotides match TRBD2. The CDR3 length is 14 residues. The V gene end was trimmed by 7 bases and the J gene end by 2 bases; junction bases not matched to a gene: 4. The CDR3 spells CASTPGGAYNEQFF. The CDR3 DNA sequence: TGTGCCAGCACCCCGGGGGGGGCCTACAATGAGCAGTTCTTC.

This clonotype was found a few times. This chain links TRBV10-2 with TRBJ2-1; D not certain. There are 14 residues in the CDR3. Germline values: CDR1 WSHSY, CDR2 SAAADI. Trimming pared 3 bases from V and 1 base from J, leaving 7 bases between. CDR3 residues: CASSDLGSYNEQFF. For the CDR3, the DNA is TGCGCCAGCAGTGATTTGGGGTCCTACAATGAGCAGTTCTTC.

The chain employs TRBV27 and TRBJ2-7, with D perhaps matching TRBD2 (6 bases). This CDR3 is built from 14 residues. CDR1 and CDR2 from the germline V gene are MNHEY and SMNVEV (reference sequence). Between the trimmed V and J ends, which lost 5 bases and 4 bases, there was a span of 15 bases. The CDR3 nucleotides read TGTGCCAGCAGTCCGGACGGGGGTGGGTACGAGCAGTACTTC. This gives the protein CASSPDGGGYEQYF.

The chain couples TRBV18 to TRBJ2-7; D is unclear. The CDR3 sequence is 14 residues long. V shed 1 base and J shed 2 bases, with 9 bases lying between them. Germline CDR1 KGHSH, CDR2 LQKENI. The CDR3, as DNA: TGTGCCAGCTCACCACGGAACCAGGCCTACGAGCAGTACTTC. This translates into CASSPRNQAYEQYF.

This clonotype was observed a few times. CDR3 in amino acids: CASSLGTGRQETQYF. CDR3 sequence (DNA): TGTGCCAGCAGCTTAGGTACAGGCCGCCAAGAGACCCAGTACTTC. The J gene is TRBJ2-5, the V gene TRBV11-2; D may be TRBD1 (5 bases). Germline CDR1 and CDR2: SGHAT and FQNNGV. V was trimmed by 1 base and J by 1 base, leaving 10 bases between them. CDR3 size: 15 residues.

The V gene is TRBV20-1, the J gene TRBJ1-1; D uncertain. This CDR3 comprises 12 residues. The germline CDR1 and CDR2 sequences are DFQATT and SNEGSKA (reference sequence). V was trimmed by 3 bases and J by 4 bases, leaving 9 bases between them. CDR3 region: CSASLGVTEAFF. The CDR3 DNA reads TGCAGTGCTAGTCTGGGAGTCACTGAAGCTTTCTTT.

This clonotype was recorded at least ten times. V and J are TRBV6-1 and TRBJ2-7; 8 bases agree with TRBD1. Germline CDR1 reads MNHNS; CDR2 reads SASEGT. The CDR3 length is 16 residues. J lost 3 bases, V lost 3 bases, and 10 bases had no gene match. As DNA, the CDR3 is TGTGCCAGCAGTGAGGGGGACAGGCGGGATTACTACGAGCAGTACTTC. Translated: CASSEGDRRDYYEQYF.

This clonotype was observed a handful of times. The chain employs TRBV9 and TRBJ1-2; D gene ambiguous. Trimming shortened V by 0 bases and J by 0 bases, and 9 bases separated the two germline ends. CDR1 SGDLS and CDR2 YYNGEE come from the germline V gene. This CDR3 is built from 15 residues. The CDR3 loop reads CASSVASHTNYGYTF. The CDR3 bases are TGTGCCAGCAGCGTAGCTTCACATACTAACTATGGCTACACCTTC.

This clonotype was observed a handful of times. The chain is built from TRBV20-1 and TRBJ2-5; tentatively, D is TRBD2 (6 bases). Trimming removed 5 bases from V and 4 bases from J, with 17 bases in between. This CDR3 spans 14 amino acids. Germline CDR1 is DFQATT and CDR2 is SNEGSKA (reference sequence). In DNA form, the CDR3 reads TGCAGTGCTTCATCCCTGTTGGGGGGAGAGACCCAGTACTTC. It translates to CSASSLLGGETQYF.

This clonotype has a handful of counts. This chain connects TRBV28 to TRBJ1-2; perhaps TRBD1 as D (5 bases). In germline, CDR1 is MDHEN, CDR2 SYDVKM. The germline V and J ends were trimmed by 5 bases and 8 bases, with 21 bases remaining between them. This CDR3 has 15 amino acids. As DNA, the CDR3 is TGTGCCAGCAGTCTTGAACCCGACAGCCAAGGGGGCTACACCTTC. Translating it yields CASSLEPDSQGGYTF.

This clonotype was seen many times. The chain uses TRBV4-3 and TRBJ2-5; D ambiguous. From germline, CDR1 is LGHNA and CDR2 YSLEER. This CDR3 is 14 amino acids long. V lost 1 base, J lost 0 bases, and 6 bases lay in between. The CDR3 nucleotides read TGCGCCAGCAGCCAAGGGATTTACCAAGAGACCCAGTACTTC. It yields the protein CASSQGIYQETQYF.

The CDR3 protein is CASSQDFSRGNIQYF. CDR3 nucleotides: TGCGCCAGCAGCCAAGATTTTTCTCGCGGGAACATTCAGTACTTC. V and J are TRBV4-3 and TRBJ2-4; maybe TRBD2 (5 bases). Trimming took 0 bases from V and 7 from J, leaving 13 bases between them. The CDR3 spans 15 residues. Germline CDR1 and CDR2: LGHNA and YSLEER.

This clonotype has ten or more counts. This sequence joins TRBV18 and TRBJ1-5; 8 positions agree with TRBD1. The ends lost 8 bases at V and 4 bases at J; junction bases unmatched: 7. Per germline, CDR1 KGHSH and CDR2 LQKENI. This CDR3 has 14 amino acids. The CDR3 nucleotides read TGTGCCAGCCGAGGACAGGGAGGTAATCAGCCCCAGCATTTT. Protein product: CASRGQGGNQPQHF.

CDR3 sequence reads: CASSLDGRSYNEQFF. DNA for the CDR3: TGCGCCAGCAGCCTGGACGGCAGGTCCTACAATGAGCAGTTCTTC. The chain recombines TRBV5-1 with TRBJ2-1; D gene ambiguous. CDR1 and CDR2 from the germline V gene are SGHRS and YFSETQ. The CDR3 has 15 residues. The V end was cut by 4 bases, the J end by 1 base, with 12 bases between.

This clonotype has more than one count but fewer than ten. The chain combines TRBV3-1 with TRBJ2-1; 13 bases are shared with TRBD2. Germline V CDR1 and CDR2: LGHDT, YNNKEL (reference sequence). This CDR3 is 15 amino acids long. The trim removed 1 base at V and 9 bases at J, leaving 3 bases unmatched. In DNA form, the CDR3 reads TGTGCCAGCAGCCAAGGGACTAGCGGGGGTAGTGAGCAGTTCTTC. This sequence encodes CASSQGTSGGSEQFF.

This clonotype was found many times. The chain couples TRBV20-1 to TRBJ1-5, with D unresolved. V was cut by 4 bases and J by 5 bases, with 9 bases left in between. The CDR3 extends over 12 amino acids. Germline lookup yields CDR1 DFQATT and CDR2 SNEGSKA (reference sequence). CDR3: CSATAQDQPQHF. CDR3 nucleotide sequence: TGCAGTGCTACGGCCCAGGATCAGCCCCAGCATTTT.

This clonotype appeared many times. The V gene is TRBV12-3 or TRBV12-4, the J gene TRBJ1-4; D ambiguous. There are 14 residues in the CDR3. The V end lost 5 bases, the J end lost 5 bases, and 12 bases lay between the germline ends. CDR3 residues: CASSLGSGNEKLFF. In DNA form, the CDR3 reads TGTGCCAGCAGTCTTGGGTCGGGGAATGAAAAACTGTTTTTT.

This clonotype appeared many times. This chain links TRBV24-1 with TRBJ1-2; the D gene is possibly TRBD1 (5 bases). The V end lost 4 bases, the J end lost 6 bases, and 17 bases lay between the germline ends. The germline gives CDR1 KGHDR, CDR2 SFDVKD. CDR3 length equals 15 residues. The CDR3 sequence: CATSDLQGAGDGYTF. Written as DNA, the CDR3 is TGTGCCACCAGTGACCTCCAAGGCGCGGGGGATGGCTACACCTTC.

This clonotype showed up many times. The chain combines TRBV29-1 with TRBJ2-7, with D perhaps matching TRBD2 (5 bases). The CDR3 spans 13 residues. Trimming stripped 5 bases from V and 1 base from J, with 12 bases between. Per germline, CDR1 SQVTM and CDR2 ANQGSEA. CDR3 nucleotide sequence: TGCAGCGTTTCCCACGGGATTTCCTACGAGCAGTACTTC. This sequence encodes CSVSHGISYEQYF.